This is a list of T cell receptor beta chains from one sample in a study of technical replicates of blood from a handful of donors. TCRdb keeps only in-frame clones here, not all; method: immunoSEQ multiplex PCR. Of roughly 80,000 clones listed, 96% are singletons. Sequenced sample: T cells isolated from PBMCs. The receptor set was obtained from a human donor in good health. Each CDR3 is given with its conserved first and last residue. D genes are given only for firm matches. Size values are once, few and many counts, or a class for expanded clones, and some rows have none.

TRBJ1-5 . . TRBV19 CATSGGAGNQPQHF TGTGCCACCTCGGGGGGGGCCGGCAATCAGCCCCAGCATTTT
TRBJ1-2 TRBD1 . TRBV19 CASSMTGTVFYTF TGTGCCAGTAGTATGACCGGGACAGTTTTTTACACCTTC
TRBJ2-7 TRBD2 . TRBV9 CASSATSGNYEQYF TGTGCCAGCAGCGCCACTAGCGGGAACTACGAGCAGTACTTC
TRBJ2-6 . . TRBV9 CASSEGGGPLSGANVLTF TGTGCCAGCAGCGAGGGAGGGGGTCCTCTATCGGGGGCCAACGTCCTGACTTTC
TRBJ1-5 . . TRBV19 CASRGTGNGNQPQHF TGTGCCAGTAGGGGTACAGGGAACGGAAATCAGCCCCAGCATTTT
TRBJ1-2 TRBD1 . TRBV9 CASSGPDRLSLYGYTF TGTGCCAGCAGCGGCCCGGACAGGCTTTCGCTCTATGGCTACACCTTC
TRBJ1-2 . . TRBV7-2 CASSPTHQILNYGYTF TGTGCCAGCAGCCCCACCCATCAGATCCTTAACTATGGCTACACCTTC
TRBJ2-2 . . TRBV11-2 CASSSIQRLNTGELFF TGTGCCAGCAGCTCGATACAGAGATTGAACACCGGGGAGCTGTTTTTT
TRBJ2-7 TRBD1 . TRBV5-1 CASSLAIQGVIRYEQYF TGCGCCAGCAGCTTGGCTATACAGGGGGTAATAAGGTACGAGCAGTACTTC
TRBJ1-1 . . TRBV29-1 CSVLLKGTTGRAEAFF TGCAGCGTTCTGCTGAAGGGGACAACTGGGAGAGCTGAAGCTTTCTTT
TRBJ2-7 . . TRBV2 CASNKLFSYEQYF TGTGCCAGCAATAAACTCTTCTCCTACGAGCAGTACTTC
TRBJ1-2 . . TRBV5-4 CASTYTGKHYGYTF TGTGCCAGCACCTATACAGGGAAGCACTATGGCTACACCTTC
TRBJ2-1 TRBD2 . TRBV9 CASSVGSGRANEQFF TGTGCCAGCAGCGTAGGAAGCGGGAGGGCCAATGAGCAGTTCTTC
TRBJ2-3 . . TRBV29-1 CSVAPSLEGTQYF TGCAGCGTCGCACCTTCCCTAGAAGGTACGCAGTATTTT
TRBJ2-7 TRBD2 . TRBV4-3 CASSQWTSGTISYEQYF TGCGCCAGCAGCCAATGGACTAGCGGGACCATCTCCTACGAGCAGTACTTC
TRBJ2-7 . . TRBV7-9 CASSTRGGSRSYEQYF TGTGCCAGCAGCACCAGGGGCGGGAGCCGGTCCTACGAGCAGTACTTC
TRBJ1-1 . . TRBV19 CASTVGTPVRGVGAFF TGTGCCAGTACCGTCGGGACTCCTGTCCGAGGAGTTGGAGCTTTCTTT
TRBJ2-1 . . TRBV6-5 CASTSWGEQFF TGTGCCAGCACCTCTTGGGGCGAGCAGTTCTTC
TRBJ2-5 TRBD2 . TRBV11-3 CASSFSVLGASGSSVETQYF TGTGCCAGCAGCTTTTCGGTCCTGGGGGCTAGCGGGTCATCGGTGGAGACCCAGTACTTC
TRBJ1-2 . . TRBV4-3 CASSQDKGVNYGYTF TGCGCCAGCAGCCAAGATAAGGGGGTTAACTATGGCTACACCTTC
TRBJ2-1 . . TRBV5-4 CASSLGLGSEQFF TGTGCCAGCAGCTTGGGACTAGGTAGTGAGCAGTTCTTC
TRBJ2-1 TRBD2 once TRBV29-1 CSVASGLSYNEQFF TGCAGCGTTGCTAGCGGCCTTTCCTACAATGAGCAGTTCTTC
TRBJ2-1 . . TRBV27 CASSTGSYNEQFF TGTGCCAGCAGTACCGGCTCCTACAATGAGCAGTTCTTC
TRBJ1-1 . . TRBV4-1 CASSQQGIGTEAFF TGCGCCAGCAGCCAACAGGGAATAGGGACTGAAGCTTTCTTT
TRBJ2-7 . . TRBV29-1 CSVEDQGSYSYEQYF TGCAGCGTTGAAGATCAGGGGTCATACTCCTACGAGCAGTACTTC
TRBJ2-2 TRBD1 . TRBV7-7 CASSHRQGSTGELFF TGTGCCAGCAGCCACAGACAGGGTAGCACCGGGGAGCTGTTTTTT
TRBJ1-3 . . TRBV10-3 CAISFEVGSGNTIYF TGTGCCATCAGTTTTGAGGTCGGCTCTGGAAACACCATATATTTT
TRBJ2-7 . . TRBV5-1 CASSPDSSYEQYF TGCGCCAGCAGCCCGGACTCGTCCTACGAGCAGTACTTC
TRBJ2-7 TRBD2 . TRBV7-6 CASSLMGLAGENYEQYF TGTGCCAGCAGCTTAATGGGACTAGCGGGAGAGAACTACGAGCAGTACTTC
TRBJ2-1 . . TRBV27 CATRTYQGPYNEQFF TGTGCCACCCGGACATATCAGGGGCCCTACAATGAGCAGTTCTTC
TRBJ1-5 TRBD1 . TRBV6-1 CASSEDRGRRSNQPQHF TGTGCCAGCAGTGAAGACAGGGGACGTAGAAGCAATCAGCCCCAGCATTTT
TRBJ2-1 TRBD2 . TRBV6-6 CASSPGLGSYNEQFF TGTGCCAGCAGTCCGGGACTAGGGTCCTACAATGAGCAGTTCTTC
TRBJ2-7 . . TRBV30 CAWRGLPGEQYF TGTGCCTGGAGGGGACTTCCAGGGGAGCAGTACTTC
TRBJ2-7 TRBD2 . TRBV9 CASSASGGSGYEQYF TGTGCCAGCAGCGCTTCCGGGGGGAGCGGGTACGAGCAGTACTTC
TRBJ2-3 . . TRBV14 CASSHIYTDTQYF TGTGCCAGCAGCCACATCTACACAGATACGCAGTATTTT
TRBJ2-7 TRBD1 . TRBV7-8 CASSFPGTGSYEQYF TGTGCCAGCAGCTTCCCCGGGACAGGCTCCTACGAGCAGTACTTC
TRBJ1-2 . once TRBV18 CASSPDRVYGYTF TGTGCCAGCTCACCAGACAGAGTCTATGGCTACACCTTC
TRBJ1-4 TRBD1 . TRBV5-6 CASSSPGQGFEKLFF TGTGCCAGCAGCTCGCCGGGACAGGGCTTTGAAAAACTGTTTTTT
TRBJ1-5 TRBD1 . TRBV5-1 CASSPGTALHQPQHF TGCGCCAGCAGCCCTGGGACAGCCCTTCACCAGCCCCAGCATTTT
TRBJ2-2 TRBD1 . TRBV27 CASSSDRAGELFF TGTGCCAGCAGTTCCGACAGGGCCGGGGAGCTGTTTTTT
TRBJ1-2 TRBD1 . TRBV4-1 CASSQVRTGHGYTF TGCGCCAGCAGCCAAGTAAGGACAGGGCACGGCTACACCTTC
TRBJ1-5 . . TRBV15 CATSRDLGADQPQHF TGTGCCACCAGCAGAGATCTTGGGGCCGATCAGCCCCAGCATTTT
TRBJ2-1 . . TRBV4-1 CASSPTAYNEQFF TGCGCCAGCAGCCCGACAGCTTACAATGAGCAGTTCTTC
TRBJ2-7 . . TRBV19 CASGGNEQYF TGTGCTAGCGGAGGGAACGAGCAGTACTTC
TRBJ2-2 TRBD1 . TRBV9 CASSETGTGELFF TGTGCCAGCAGCGAGACAGGGACCGGGGAGCTGTTTTTT
TRBJ2-7 . . TRBV9 CASSVGGYPYEQYF TGTGCCAGCAGCGTCGGAGGGTACCCCTACGAGCAGTACTTC
TRBJ1-4 TRBD1 . TRBV2 CASSAGGEKLFF TGTGCCAGCAGTGCAGGGGGTGAAAAACTGTTTTTT
TRBJ1-4 . . TRBV6-5 CASSYSIGGGNEKLFF TGTGCCAGCAGTTACTCGATCGGTGGGGGGAATGAAAAACTGTTTTTT
TRBJ2-2 . once TRBV7-9 CASSYRVSGELFF TGTGCCAGCAGCTACAGGGTCTCCGGGGAGCTGTTTTTT
TRBJ2-1 . . TRBV27 CASSLRLAEGDNEQFF TGTGCCAGCTCTCTAAGGCTAGCGGAGGGGGACAATGAGCAGTTCTTC
TRBJ2-2 . few TRBV4-1 CASSLLQTGELFF TGCGCCAGCAGCCTTTTACAGACCGGGGAGCTGTTTTTT
TRBJ1-5 TRBD1 . TRBV7-2 CASSLDRVGNQPQHF TGTGCCAGCAGCTTGGACAGGGTCGGTAATCAGCCCCAGCATTTT